This TCR beta chain was recovered during a study of T cell changes during pregnancy in multiple sclerosis. The CDR3 is 14 amino acids. Germline V gene sequence: CDR1 MNHEY, CDR2 SVGAGI. Trimming left V 0 bases short and J 4 bases short, with 10 bases between. The method was immunoSEQ multiplex PCR; TCRdb's version includes in-frame clones alone and lacks a portion of them. The sample includes tens of thousands of clones, approximately 92% of them seen just once. This clone turned up a few times. Source: peripheral blood, taken in the third trimester of pregnancy. The V call is TRBV6-5, the J call TRBJ2-7; tentative D call: TRBD2 (6 bases). This TCR was recovered from a female donor in good health, enrolled as a control in a pregnancy study. The CDR3 sequence: CASSYSTRGYEQYF. In nucleotides, the CDR3 is TGTGCCAGCAGTTACTCAACCCGGGGGTACGAGCAGTACTTC.